This T cell receptor beta chain stems from a study of blood T cells in healthy people across ages (dated by TCRdb to between 2014 and 2016). With regard to the full study: In model experiments, template switching captured about one uniquely barcoded TCR beta cDNA molecule for every two T cells. Age-related changes in TCR beta repertoire diversity were measured in the study by deep sequencing normalized with unique cDNA molecular identifiers. Donors were grouped into four age groups: young (average approximately 16 years), middle-aged (39), aged (around 60) and long-lived (around 82). To avoid experimental bias, donors of different ages were distributed randomly across sequencing lanes. Two additional independent replicas of 1 million unique cDNA reads from the same blood draw were analyzed for two donors (one aged 18 to 29 and one aged 80 or older). Findings and caveats that apply to the study as a whole: A strong correlation was found between observed TCR beta diversity and the percentage of naive T cells measured by flow cytometry. Estimates of total diversity from one million sequenced T cells were regarded as lower bounds and underestimates. Compared with the aged group, the long-lived group had more naive CD4+ T cells, fewer expanded clones and increased TCR diversity, suggesting age selection. As age increased, observed TCR beta diversity per million T cells dropped in a roughly linear way, and a significant reduction was already evident by age 40. Since profiling was done on bulk unsorted PBMCs, naive and antigen-experienced compartments could not be conclusively compared. The CMV infection status of donors was not known, potentially confounding age-related changes in expanded clonotypes.

The library came from 5' RACE. A second PCR of about 6 to 11 cycles was run with a J-beta primer mix and a sample-barcoded 5' primer. A unique molecular identifier was introduced onto each TCR beta cDNA molecule by a template-switch 5' adaptor carrying 12 random nucleotides. Each sample yielded at least 2.5 million CDR3-containing paired-end reads. First-strand cDNA synthesis was performed from all RNA using the Mint cDNA synthesis kit, with priming by a TRBC-specific oligonucleotide. Following uracil-DNA glycosylase treatment, all cDNA underwent a first 18-cycle PCR with the universal primers M1SS and BC2_uni_R. For the original study's pipeline: Normalization of each sample was performed by random selection of 1 million high-quality reads, each carrying a distinct molecular identifier. Reads sharing molecular identifiers were discarded rather than binned into consensus sequences. MiTCR, with a Q25 quality threshold and the strictest error-elimination algorithm, was used for CDR3 identification, clonotype clustering and error correction. A nonparametric unseen species model with Euler transformation was used to estimate lower-bound total TCR beta diversity. TCRdb ran its own pipeline on the public reads, namely fastp trimming at Q25 and MiXCR clone calling, and kept in-frame beta chains. All rows with the same CDR3 protein become a single entry with the most common DNA and genes. These V and J calls originate from TCRdb's pipeline instead of the authors' own analysis. This sample holds over 1,500,000 distinct CDR3 sequences; 30% to 40% were observed only once. 23% of the sample lies in the top ten.

The CDR3 sequence holds 15 residues, the cysteine and phenylalanine included. Only CDR3 DNA remains: 45 bases, in frame from the first base. Taken from the germline V gene, the CDR1 and CDR2 loops are LGHNA and YNFKEQ. Systemically healthy Caucasian individuals from Russia, around 38 in total and aged roughly 6 to 100 years, were included as donors. Ten milliliters of peripheral blood were drawn from each donor into EDTA-treated Vacutainer tubes. PBMCs were isolated by Ficoll-Paque density-gradient centrifugation, with at least 6 million obtained per sample. Trizol reagent was used to extract total RNA from PBMCs, with at least 5.5 micrograms per sample. The percentages of naive CD45RAhigh/CD27high T cells were determined by flow cytometry on a PBMC aliquot from every donor. About this clonotype itself: The antigen it recognizes is unknown. An end of the junction differs from the germline gene, which may be a read error.

Material for sequencing was blood. This receptor was taken from a human donor in good health. The V gene is TRBV4-2 and the J gene is TRBJ2-5; tentative D gene TRBD2, with 6 bases matching. CDR3 sequence: CASGQEGRGGETQYF. The sequenced DNA: TGTGCCAGCGGCCAAGAAGGAAGGGGAGGCGAGACCCAGTACTTC.